A selection of T cell receptor beta chains follows, all from one sample in a study of somatic mutations in cytotoxic T cells in rheumatoid arthritis. Here immunoSEQ multiplex PCR was the method, and the copy in TCRdb shows in-frame clones only, minus some. The sample holds some 10,000 clones, 73% seen once. The source material was CD8+ T cells sorted from blood. These receptors came from a man aged 55 to 70 in good health. The CDR3 runs from the conserved cysteine through the conserved F or W. A D gene is named only where the DNA matches it firmly. Clone size is stated in some rows and not others, as once, few, many or a class when expanded.

TRBV7-6	TRBJ1-4	-	-	CASSSSGATHEKLFF	TGTGCCAGCAGCTCGTCAGGGGCTACGCATGAAAAACTGTTTTTT
TRBV30	TRBJ2-5	TRBD2	-	CAWSVGGSVETQYF	TGTGCCTGGAGTGTGGGCGGGAGTGTAGAGACCCAGTACTTC
TRBV29-1	TRBJ2-2	-	-	CSVRGLRDTGELFF	TGCAGCGTCCGGGGGCTTCGGGACACCGGGGAGCTGTTTTTT
TRBV14	TRBJ2-7	TRBD1	-	CASSHYGQGNYEQYF	TGTGCCAGCAGCCACTACGGACAGGGAAACTACGAGCAGTACTTC
TRBV6-6	TRBJ2-7	TRBD1	-	CASMKGTGFYEQYF	TGTGCCAGCATGAAGGGGACAGGGTTCTACGAGCAGTACTTC
TRBV4-2	TRBJ2-7	TRBD2	medium-sized	CASSQEIAGGYEQYF	TGTGCCAGCAGCCAAGAGATCGCGGGGGGCTACGAGCAGTACTTC
TRBV19	TRBJ2-1	TRBD2	-	CASSTLAGSPNNEQFF	TGTGCCAGTAGTACCCTAGCGGGGAGCCCGAACAATGAGCAGTTCTTC
TRBV28	TRBJ2-7	-	few	CASSFLVEGNSDYEQYF	TGTGCCAGCAGTTTCTTGGTTGAGGGGAACAGCGACTACGAGCAGTACTTC
TRBV30	TRBJ1-5	-	once	CAWSVRSMDQPQHF	TGTGCCTGGAGTGTACGCAGTATGGATCAGCCCCAGCATTTT
TRBV27	TRBJ2-7	-	-	CASSWGQLLSEQYF	TGTGCCAGCAGTTGGGGGCAACTTCTCTCCGAGCAGTACTTC
TRBV7-6	TRBJ2-2	TRBD1	-	CASSAYRGDTGELFF	TGTGCCAGCAGCGCCTACAGGGGTGACACCGGGGAGCTGTTTTTT
TRBV27	TRBJ2-2	-	-	CASRRNIGSDTGELFF	TGTGCCAGCAGGCGCAATATAGGGTCGGACACCGGGGAGCTGTTTTTT
TRBV6-5	TRBJ2-1	-	-	CASSYGNEQFF	TGTGCCAGCAGTTACGGCAATGAGCAGTTCTTC
TRBV9	TRBJ2-7	TRBD1	-	CASSVGGTGWYEQYF	TGTGCCAGCAGCGTAGGCGGGACAGGGTGGTACGAGCAGTACTTC
TRBV6-1	TRBJ2-1	-	-	CASFPGSYNEQFF	TGTGCCAGCTTCCCCGGGTCCTACAATGAGCAGTTCTTC
TRBV28	TRBJ2-3	-	-	CASSYPVRGVLSTDTQYF	TGTGCCAGCAGCTATCCCGTTCGCGGGGTGTTGAGCACAGATACGCAGTATTTT
TRBV14	TRBJ2-2	-	-	CASSPQIRGAGELFF	TGTGCCAGCAGTCCCCAAATAAGGGGTGCCGGGGAGCTGTTTTTT
TRBV28	TRBJ1-1	-	-	CASSFLGGRMNTEAFF	TGTGCCAGCAGTTTCCTGGGGGGCCGAATGAACACTGAAGCTTTCTTT
TRBV5-1	TRBJ2-1	TRBD2	-	CASSPRLAGVYNEQFF	TGCGCCAGCAGCCCCCGACTAGCGGGGGTTTACAATGAGCAGTTCTTC
TRBV14	TRBJ1-1	TRBD1	-	CASSQAGGNPEAFF	TGTGCCAGCAGCCAAGCAGGGGGTAACCCTGAAGCTTTCTTT
TRBV28	TRBJ2-7	-	large	CASSRTENEQYF	TGTGCCAGCAGCCGCACGGAGAACGAGCAGTACTTC
TRBV27	TRBJ2-1	-	-	CASSLPGRGNEQFF	TGTGCCAGCAGTTTACCCGGCCGAGGCAATGAGCAGTTCTTC
TRBV4-2	TRBJ2-5	-	few	CASSQDTGGEETQYF	TGTGCCAGCAGCCAAGATACAGGTGGGGAAGAGACCCAGTACTTC
TRBV4-1	TRBJ2-2	-	few	CASSPRPVDTGELFF	TGCGCCAGCAGCCCCCGACCCGTTGACACCGGGGAGCTGTTTTTT
TRBV7-9	TRBJ2-1	-	-	CASSSSQRSGKEQFF	TGTGCCAGCAGCTCATCCCAGCGGTCCGGCAAGGAGCAGTTCTTC
TRBV4-3	TRBJ2-1	-	-	CASSQDGQGYNEQFF	TGCGCCAGCAGCCAAGATGGGCAGGGCTACAATGAGCAGTTCTTC
TRBV5-1	TRBJ2-7	-	medium-sized	CASSLEGGSSSYEQYF	TGCGCCAGCAGCTTGGAGGGGGGGTCCAGCTCCTACGAGCAGTACTTC
TRBV6-6	TRBJ1-1	-	-	CASSYGGGEAFF	TGTGCCAGCAGTTACGGGGGGGGTGAAGCTTTCTTT
TRBV29-1	TRBJ2-7	TRBD2	-	CSVEGLGLAGAGSYEQYF	TGCAGCGTTGAAGGCTTGGGACTAGCGGGAGCAGGGTCCTACGAGCAGTACTTC
TRBV30	TRBJ2-1	-	-	CAWKGYNEQFF	TGTGCCTGGAAAGGATACAATGAGCAGTTCTTC
TRBV29-1	TRBJ1-1	-	-	CSVEDWGGKGTEAFF	TGCAGCGTTGAAGATTGGGGAGGGAAAGGCACTGAAGCTTTCTTT
TRBV19	TRBJ2-3	-	-	CASTSGEGTDTQYF	TGTGCCAGTACCAGCGGTGAAGGCACAGATACGCAGTATTTT
TRBV6-1	TRBJ1-2	TRBD1	-	CASIPWTGDGYTF	TGTGCCAGCATCCCATGGACAGGGGATGGCTACACCTTC
TRBV27	TRBJ2-7	-	-	CASSLLGQRYVHEQYF	TGTGCCAGCAGTTTACTAGGGCAGCGATACGTCCACGAGCAGTACTTC
TRBV7-9	TRBJ1-4	-	-	CASSTDLGGEKLFF	TGTGCCAGCAGCACCGACTTGGGAGGAGAAAAACTGTTTTTT
TRBV19	TRBJ2-3	-	-	CASSMDRTSTDTQYF	TGTGCCAGTAGTATGGACCGTACTAGCACAGATACGCAGTATTTT
TRBV29-1	TRBJ2-7	-	-	CSVECSEGREYEQYF	TGCAGCGTTGAGTGTAGCGAGGGGCGAGAATACGAGCAGTACTTC
TRBV6-1	TRBJ2-7	TRBD2	-	CASSVTSERHEQYF	TGTGCCAGCAGTGTAACTAGCGAACGTCACGAGCAGTACTTC
TRBV5-4	TRBJ1-6	TRBD1	few	CASSLGDRGYSPLHF	TGTGCCAGCAGCTTGGGGGACAGGGGGTATTCACCCCTCCACTTT
TRBV5-1	TRBJ2-3	-	-	CASSSNRASSTDTQYF	TGCGCCAGCAGCTCAAACAGGGCTTCTAGCACAGATACGCAGTATTTT
TRBV12-5	TRBJ2-5	-	-	CASGLGDSTQETQYF	TGTGCTAGTGGTTTGGGGGATTCCACCCAAGAGACCCAGTACTTC